This is a list of T cell receptor beta chains from one sample in a study of blood T cells in healthy people across ages. TCRdb reanalysed the 5' RACE reads using MiXCR and keeps one entry per CDR3 protein. Here the sample spans almost 550,000 distinct CDR3 sequences, about 24% being singletons. In addition, the sample was reused for a study of T cells of mothers and their children.

The material sequenced was blood. Every receptor here comes from a boy aged 10-17 years in good health. Both conserved end residues are part of each CDR3. The D gene is left open where the match is weak. Size is stated for part of the rows, as once, few or many counts, or as a class when the clone is expanded.

V	length	J	D	size	CDR3	DNA
TRBV12-3/TRBV12-4	17	TRBJ2-5	.	.	CASSLGASRPIQETLYF	TGTGCCAGCAGTTTAGGAGCGTCTCGGCCGATTCAAGAGACCCTGTACTTC
TRBV28	15	TRBJ2-2	TRBD1	.	CASSPGTGVTGELFF	TGTGCCAGCAGTCCCGGGACAGGGGTCACCGGGGAGCTGTTTTTT
TRBV24-1	17	TRBJ2-3	TRBD2	few	CATSDPTSGSPPDTQYF	TGTGCCACCAGTGATCCCACTAGCGGGAGTCCCCCCGATACGCAGTATTTT
TRBV29-1	14	TRBJ2-7	TRBD2	few	CSVVGLAESYEQYF	TGCAGCGTTGTAGGGCTAGCGGAGTCCTACGAGCAGTACTTC
TRBV10-3	14	TRBJ2-7	TRBD2	few	CAIGGAGLAPEQYF	TGTGCCATCGGGGGTGCGGGACTAGCGCCCGAGCAGTACTTC
TRBV6-2/TRBV6-3	17	TRBJ2-6	TRBD1	.	CASSIPGQISGANVLTF	TGTGCCAGCAGCATTCCGGGACAGATCTCTGGGGCCAACGTCCTGACTTTC
TRBV3-1	18	TRBJ2-3	.	.	CASSQEGGLSSSTDTQYF	TGTGCCAGCAGCCAAGAAGGCGGGCTTAGTTCTAGCACAGATACGCAGTATTTT
TRBV28	18	TRBJ2-1	TRBD1	.	CASSRLMYRDRRYNEQFF	TGTGCCAGCAGTAGACTGATGTACCGGGACAGGAGATACAATGAGCAGTTCTTC
TRBV4-2	15	TRBJ1-2	.	.	CASSQDIDPSYGYTF	TGTGCCAGCAGCCAAGATATAGATCCCAGCTATGGCTACACCTTC
TRBV20-1	14	TRBJ2-2	.	few	CSARDSDNTGELFF	TGCAGTGCTAGAGACAGCGATAACACCGGGGAGCTGTTTTTT
TRBV7-2	18	TRBJ2-1	.	.	CASSFAANPAPAYNEQFF	TGTGCCAGCAGCTTTGCAGCAAACCCAGCACCCGCATACAATGAGCAGTTCTTC
TRBV7-9	15	TRBJ2-1	.	.	CASSLLGQGDDEQFF	TGTGCCAGCAGCTTATTGGGGCAGGGTGACGATGAGCAGTTCTTC
TRBV11-2	17	TRBJ2-7	.	.	CASSSVVVRIDLYEQYF	TGTGCCAGCAGCTCAGTCGTAGTCAGGATCGATCTCTACGAGCAGTACTTC
TRBV6-6	13	TRBJ2-1	TRBD2	few	CASQHGGDNEQFF	TGTGCCAGCCAACATGGGGGGGACAATGAGCAGTTCTTC
TRBV6-1	13	TRBJ2-1	.	.	CASSDLAYNEQFF	TGTGCCAGCAGTGATCTGGCTTACAATGAGCAGTTCTTC
TRBV4-1	16	TRBJ1-2	.	.	CASSQERRGGRYGYTF	TGCGCCAGCAGCCAAGAACGTCGCGGGGGCCGCTATGGCTACACCTTC
TRBV27	8	TRBJ2-7	.	.	CAIYEQYF	TGTGCCATCTACGAGCAGTACTTC
TRBV5-5	16	TRBJ1-5	.	.	CASSLAAGTGNQPQHF	TGTGCCAGCAGCTTGGCGGCAGGGACGGGCAATCAGCCCCAGCATTTT
TRBV4-2	17	TRBJ2-1	TRBD2	many	CASSPWTSGGSYNEQFF	TGTGCCAGCAGCCCCTGGACTAGCGGGGGTTCGTACAATGAGCAGTTCTTC
TRBV6-1	17	TRBJ2-2	TRBD1	.	CASSATGTGALGGELFF	TGTGCCAGCAGTGCAACCGGGACAGGGGCTTTAGGCGGGGAGCTGTTTTTT
TRBV7-2	15	TRBJ2-7	TRBD1	.	CASSKDRGSWDEQYF	TGTGCCAGCAGCAAAGACAGGGGATCATGGGACGAGCAGTACTTC
TRBV10-3	17	TRBJ2-1	.	few	CAISESGRARSYNEQFF	TGTGCCATCAGTGAGTCCGGTCGGGCCCGCTCCTACAATGAGCAGTTCTTC
TRBV6-5	14	TRBJ1-6	.	once	CASSPIGEGRPLHF	TGTGCCAGCAGCCCTATAGGGGAGGGCCGACCCCTCCACTTT
TRBV29-1	14	TRBJ1-1	.	few	CSFRGLGARTEAFF	TGCAGCTTCCGAGGTCTGGGGGCGAGGACTGAAGCTTTCTTT
TRBV4-3	15	TRBJ2-7	TRBD2	few	CASSRIAGTLDEQYF	TGCGCCAGCAGCCGTATAGCGGGGACCCTCGACGAGCAGTACTTC
TRBV4-1	14	TRBJ2-3	.	few	CASSQGGRGDTQYF	TGCGCCAGCAGCCAAGGGGGGCGTGGAGATACGCAGTATTTT
TRBV25-1	13	TRBJ1-1	.	.	CASSEPTHTEAFF	TGTGCCAGCAGTGAACCGACCCACACTGAAGCTTTCTTT
TRBV4-2	15	TRBJ1-1	TRBD1	.	CASSPSTGENTEAFF	TGTGCCAGCAGCCCCTCAACAGGGGAGAACACTGAAGCTTTCTTT
TRBV4-1	18	TRBJ2-4	TRBD2	.	CASSQLSGGRVAKNIQYF	TGCGCCAGCAGCCAACTCTCGGGCGGGAGGGTAGCCAAAAACATTCAGTACTTC
TRBV15	17	TRBJ2-3	.	.	CATSRDRLGGRTDTQYF	TGTGCCACCAGCAGAGATCGATTAGGCGGCCGCACAGATACGCAGTATTTT
TRBV15	15	TRBJ2-4	.	many	CATSTQGWAKNIQYF	TGTGCCACCAGCACACAGGGATGGGCCAAAAACATTCAGTACTTC
TRBV5-6	15	TRBJ1-5	.	.	CASSLKTGINQPQHF	TGTGCCAGCAGCCTCAAGACAGGAATAAATCAGCCCCAGCATTTT
TRBV20-1	13	TRBJ2-5	.	.	CSAMSRRGETQYF	TGCAGTGCTATGAGCCGGAGAGGGGAGACCCAGTACTTC
TRBV18	14	TRBJ1-6	TRBD1	few	CASSQDRANSPLHF	TGTGCCAGCTCACAGGACAGGGCAAATTCACCCCTCCACTTT
TRBV20-1	15	TRBJ2-5	.	few	CSAPRSGPLGETQYF	TGCAGTGCTCCCCGATCCGGACCCCTAGGAGAGACCCAGTACTTC
TRBV9	17	TRBJ2-7	TRBD2	many	CASSAHPTSGGLYEQYF	TGTGCCAGCAGCGCCCACCCGACTAGCGGGGGCTTGTACGAGCAGTACTTC
TRBV14	15	TRBJ2-7	.	.	CASSQEYGQFYEQYF	TGTGCCAGCAGCCAAGAATACGGACAGTTCTACGAGCAGTACTTC
TRBV6-5	16	TRBJ2-7	TRBD1	few	CASSYASPRQGYEQYF	TGTGCCAGCAGTTACGCCAGTCCGAGACAGGGCTACGAGCAGTACTTC
TRBV4-3	14	TRBJ1-1	.	.	CASSQELENTEAFF	TGCGCCAGCAGCCAAGAATTGGAGAACACTGAAGCTTTCTTT
TRBV14	19	TRBJ2-2	TRBD2	few	CASSQDGGLAGRSAGELFF	TGTGCCAGCAGCCAAGATGGGGGACTAGCGGGCCGATCGGCCGGGGAGCTGTTTTTT
TRBV20-1	14	TRBJ2-1	TRBD2	few	CSARGLESYNEQFF	TGCAGTGCTCGCGGACTAGAATCCTACAATGAGCAGTTCTTC
TRBV15	18	TRBJ2-3	TRBD2	.	CATSRDRTSGDRTDTQYF	TGTGCCACCAGCAGAGACCGGACTAGCGGGGACCGCACAGATACGCAGTATTTT
TRBV20-1	14	TRBJ2-3	.	.	CSARSILRTDTQYF	TGCAGTGCTAGGTCAATACTTAGGACAGATACGCAGTATTTT
TRBV29-1	12	TRBJ1-1	.	.	CSVGVLRGEAFF	TGCAGCGTTGGAGTTTTGCGGGGGGAAGCTTTCTTT
TRBV30	16	TRBJ1-1	.	few	CAWSVLSSVLNTEAFF	TGTGCCTGGAGTGTACTCAGTTCGGTCCTTAACACTGAAGCTTTCTTT
TRBV6-5	15	TRBJ2-7	.	.	CASSYLRGAPDEQYF	TGTGCCAGCAGTTACCTAAGAGGGGCCCCCGACGAGCAGTACTTC
TRBV28	13	TRBJ2-1	.	.	CASSLAGINVQFF	TGTGCCAGCAGTTTAGCCGGGATCAATGTGCAGTTCTTC
TRBV4-1	15	TRBJ2-5	.	few	CASSQGGLTGETQYF	TGCGCCAGCAGCCAAGGGGGGCTTACAGGGGAGACCCAGTACTTC
TRBV28	12	TRBJ1-2	.	few	CASSSGPRGYTF	TGTGCCAGCAGTTCCGGTCCCAGGGGCTACACCTTC
TRBV7-9	17	TRBJ2-7	TRBD1	many	CASSLKLEPGQTYEQYF	TGTGCCAGCAGCTTAAAGCTTGAACCGGGACAGACCTACGAGCAGTACTTC